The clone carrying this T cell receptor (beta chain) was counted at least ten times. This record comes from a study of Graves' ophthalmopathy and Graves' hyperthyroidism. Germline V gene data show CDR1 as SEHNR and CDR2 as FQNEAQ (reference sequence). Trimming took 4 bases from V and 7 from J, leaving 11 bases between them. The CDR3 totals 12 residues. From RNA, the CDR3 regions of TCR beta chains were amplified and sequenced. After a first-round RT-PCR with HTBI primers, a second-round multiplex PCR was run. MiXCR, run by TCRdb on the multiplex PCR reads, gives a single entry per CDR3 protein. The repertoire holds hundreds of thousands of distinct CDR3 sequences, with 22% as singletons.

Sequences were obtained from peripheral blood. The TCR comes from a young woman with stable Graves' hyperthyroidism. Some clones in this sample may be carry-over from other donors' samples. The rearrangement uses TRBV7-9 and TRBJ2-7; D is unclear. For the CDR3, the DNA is TGTGCCAGCAGCTCCGATCCTTGGGAGCAGTACTTC. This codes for CASSSDPWEQYF.